This T cell receptor beta chain was captured in a study of T cells in Graves' hyperthyroidism and ophthalmopathy. Whole-study context: Peripheral blood was taken when the disease was first diagnosed, before any treatment began.

Comments on this clonotype: The antigen remains unidentified.

V lost 1 base and J lost 5; bases outside the gene matches: 3. Germline V gene lookup returns CDR1 SGHVS and CDR2 FQNEAQ. This CDR3 has 15 residues. TCR beta CDR3 region amplification was performed from RNA transcripts. The TCR CDR3 was amplified in a first-round RT-PCR using the HTBI primer set. TCRdb itself ran the multiplex PCR reads through MiXCR, one entry per CDR3 protein. The table includes 700,000 to 850,000 distinct CDR3 sequences, about a third detected once. The diagnoses drew upon clinical symptoms, serum thyroxine and TRAb, thyroid ultrasound and orbital computed tomography. Findings and caveats of the study: Also found in blood were most expanded thyroid clonotypes above 0.001. Before onset, ophthalmopathy was predicted by the model a median around 6.5 months earlier.

The V gene is TRBV7-8, the J gene TRBJ2-7, with 12 bases fitting TRBD1. The source of this sequence is a woman aged 40 to 50 with Graves' hyperthyroidism. Specimen: blood. In DNA, the CDR3 is TGTGCCAGCAGCTTAGTAGGGACAGGGGGCAACGAGCAGTACTTC. This codes for CASSLVGTGGNEQYF.